A selection of T cell receptor beta chains follows, all from one sample in a study of cytomegalovirus exposure and HLA in healthy donors. Clones were read by immunoSEQ multiplex PCR, and TCRdb kept only the in-frame ones, dropping some. The sample consists of 130,000 to 150,000 clones, roughly 80% of them appearing once. The sample taken for sequencing was PBMCs. These receptors all come from a man aged 35 to 55 in good health and CMV-seronegative. Each CDR3 is given with its conserved first and last residue. Each record gives: V gene, clone size, J gene, D gene, CDR3 protein, CDR3 DNA. The D gene is left open where the match is weak. Only part of the rows carry a size: once, few, many, or a class if the clone is expanded.

>TRBV2|-|TRBJ1-3|-
CASSDYRSSSGNTIYF
TGTGCCAGCAGTGATTACAGGTCCTCTAGTGGAAACACCATATATTTT
>TRBV5-4|-|TRBJ2-7|-
CASSFNSQTGSYEQYF
TGTGCCAGCAGCTTTAACTCCCAGACAGGATCCTACGAGCAGTACTTC
>TRBV5-1|many|TRBJ2-7|-
CASSLSGHSGRSYEQYF
TGCGCCAGCAGCTTGAGCGGCCACTCTGGTCGATCCTACGAGCAGTACTTC
>TRBV5-1|-|TRBJ1-1|-
CASSLAGEALNTEAFF
TGCGCCAGCAGCTTGGCCGGAGAGGCTCTGAACACTGAAGCTTTCTTT
>TRBV28|-|TRBJ2-7|-
CASSNRASYEQYF
TGTGCCAGCAGTAACAGGGCCTCCTACGAGCAGTACTTC
>TRBV27|once|TRBJ1-6|-
CASKRQGRYNSPLHF
TGTGCCAGCAAACGACAAGGTCGGTATAATTCCCCCCTCCACTTT
>TRBV28|-|TRBJ2-3|-
CASRAPPTQYF
TGTGCCAGCAGGGCCCCTCCAACGCAGTATTTT
>TRBV5-1|-|TRBJ2-7|TRBD1
CASSLDGQGGEQYF
TGCGCCAGCAGCTTGGATGGACAGGGAGGCGAGCAGTACTTC
>TRBV10-3|-|TRBJ1-1|-
CAISESGSSGTEAFF
TGTGCCATCAGTGAGTCTGGGTCTTCGGGGACTGAAGCTTTCTTT
>TRBV7-8|-|TRBJ2-4|TRBD1
CASGQGGELAKNIQYF
TGTGCCAGCGGACAGGGGGGGGAACTAGCCAAAAACATTCAGTACTTC
>TRBV28|-|TRBJ1-2|TRBD1
CASSGATGGSYGYTF
TGTGCCAGCAGTGGTGCCACAGGGGGCTCTTATGGCTACACCTTC
>TRBV4-1|-|TRBJ1-1|TRBD1
CASSRQAGGPMNTEAFF
TGCGCCAGCAGCCGACAGGCAGGGGGCCCTATGAACACTGAAGCTTTCTTT
>TRBV27|-|TRBJ1-1|-
CASSYLGAITEAFF
TGTGCCAGCAGTTATCTGGGGGCGATCACTGAAGCTTTCTTT
>TRBV5-6|-|TRBJ1-1|TRBD1
CASSLGTGGREAFF
TGTGCCAGCAGCTTGGGGACAGGGGGGAGGGAAGCTTTCTTT
>TRBV5-5|many|TRBJ2-7|-
CASSLVGRSYEQYF
TGTGCCAGCAGCTTGGTTGGCAGGTCCTACGAGCAGTACTTC
>TRBV28|-|TRBJ1-5|-
CASIHDRLRQPQHF
TGTGCCAGCATCCATGACAGGCTTAGGCAGCCCCAGCATTTT
>TRBV5-5|-|TRBJ1-6|TRBD1
CASSLSRQGNNSPLHF
TGTGCCAGCAGCTTGTCGCGACAGGGGAATAATTCACCCCTCCACTTT
>TRBV4-1|-|TRBJ2-7|TRBD1
CASRHSGTGGDEQYF
TGCGCCAGCAGACATTCCGGGACAGGGGGCGACGAGCAGTACTTC
>TRBV7-2|many|TRBJ1-5|-
CASSPLRNQPQHF
TGTGCCAGCAGCCCCCTTCGCAATCAGCCCCAGCATTTT
>TRBV6-5|few|TRBJ2-2|TRBD2
CASSYGRELPGELFF
TGTGCCAGCAGTTACGGGCGGGAGCTCCCCGGGGAGCTGTTTTTT
>TRBV30|-|TRBJ2-1|-
CAWNQGSSYNEQFF
TGTGCCTGGAATCAGGGGAGCTCCTACAATGAGCAGTTCTTC
>TRBV11-2|-|TRBJ1-2|-
CASSRGWQGGDYGYTF
TGTGCCAGCAGCCGGGGGTGGCAGGGAGGAGACTATGGCTACACCTTC
>TRBV6-5|-|TRBJ1-2|-
CASRSRGEPYGYTF
TGTGCCAGCAGATCCAGGGGCGAACCCTATGGCTACACCTTC
>TRBV5-1|-|TRBJ1-1|-
CASSLRGSTEAFF
TGCGCCAGCAGCTTGCGGGGGTCCACTGAAGCTTTCTTT
>TRBV11-2|-|TRBJ1-2|-
CASSHRVNYGYTF
TGTGCCAGCAGCCACAGGGTTAACTATGGCTACACCTTC
>TRBV5-6|-|TRBJ1-2|-
CASRPRVARGYTF
TGTGCCAGCAGACCGAGGGTTGCTAGGGGCTACACCTTC
>TRBV7-2|-|TRBJ1-2|-
CASSLIEGALYGYTF
TGTGCCAGCAGCTTAATCGAGGGCGCACTCTATGGCTACACCTTC
>TRBV30|-|TRBJ2-1|-
CAWSPPYNEQFF
TGTGCCTGGAGTCCCCCTTACAATGAGCAGTTCTTC
>TRBV9|-|TRBJ1-5|TRBD1
CASSPTGTENQPQHF
TGTGCCAGCAGCCCGACCGGGACAGAGAATCAGCCCCAGCATTTT
>TRBV25-1|-|TRBJ2-3|TRBD1
CASKWGQGADTQYF
TGTGCCAGCAAGTGGGGACAGGGGGCAGATACGCAGTATTTT
>TRBV6-4|-|TRBJ2-7|-
CASSYREGYEQYF
TGTGCCAGCAGCTACCGAGAGGGCTACGAGCAGTACTTC
>TRBV7-3|-|TRBJ1-6|-
CASSPGNSYNSPLHF
TGTGCCAGCAGCCCAGGAAACTCCTATAATTCACCCCTCCACTTT
>TRBV6-1|-|TRBJ2-5|-
CASRSVGETQYF
TGTGCCAGCAGAAGCGTCGGTGAGACCCAGTACTTC
>TRBV15|-|TRBJ2-3|-
CATSRGAGTDTQYF
TGTGCCACCAGCCGGGGGGCGGGCACAGATACGCAGTATTTT
>TRBV11-2|-|TRBJ1-5|TRBD1
CASSPGTVNNQPQHF
TGTGCCAGCAGCCCTGGGACAGTAAACAATCAGCCCCAGCATTTT
>TRBV6-5|-|TRBJ1-2|-
CASSFPGGGYTF
TGTGCCAGCAGCTTCCCCGGGGGAGGCTACACCTTC
>TRBV28|-|TRBJ2-1|TRBD1
CASSSSGTGADNEQFF
TGTGCCAGCAGTTCCTCCGGGACAGGGGCCGACAATGAGCAGTTCTTC
>TRBV2|few|TRBJ2-7|TRBD1
CASSLQGASSYEQYF
TGTGCCAGCAGTTTACAGGGGGCCAGCTCCTACGAGCAGTACTTC
>TRBV9|-|TRBJ1-4|-
CASSVESATNEKLFF
TGTGCCAGCAGCGTAGAGTCAGCAACTAATGAAAAACTGTTTTTT
>TRBV4-2|-|TRBJ1-1|TRBD1
CASSQTGQGQNTEAFF
TGTGCCAGCAGCCAAACCGGACAGGGCCAGAACACTGAAGCTTTCTTT
>TRBV5-1|-|TRBJ1-6|-
CASSSGATLTRQSPLHF
TGCGCCAGCAGCTCTGGAGCGACCCTAACCCGGCAGTCACCCCTCCACTTT
>TRBV7-6|-|TRBJ2-2|TRBD2
CASSLGTSGGAIFTGELFF
TGTGCCAGCAGCTTAGGGACTAGCGGGGGGGCCATTTTCACCGGGGAGCTGTTTTTT
>TRBV7-8|-|TRBJ2-7|-
CASSLSGGSSYEQYF
TGTGCCAGCAGCCTTTCGGGGGGCAGCTCCTACGAGCAGTACTTC
>TRBV19|-|TRBJ1-1|-
CASSIDLGGNTEAFF
TGTGCCAGTAGTATAGATCTAGGAGGGAACACTGAAGCTTTCTTT
>TRBV4-3|-|TRBJ1-2|-
CASSQDLRAYGYTF
TGCGCCAGCAGCCAAGACCTCAGGGCCTATGGCTACACCTTC
>TRBV9|-|TRBJ2-5|-
CASSPPAGLETQYF
TGTGCCAGCAGCCCTCCCGCAGGGTTGGAGACCCAGTACTTC
>TRBV4-3|-|TRBJ1-3|-
CASSQDSGGGNTIYF
TGCGCCAGCAGCCAAGACAGTGGAGGGGGAAACACCATATATTTT
>TRBV5-6|-|TRBJ1-3|TRBD1
CASSRQGLSGNTIYF
TGTGCCAGCAGCCGACAGGGTCTATCGGGAAACACCATATATTTT
>TRBV5-1|few|TRBJ2-5|TRBD2
CASSTGGSPGETQYF
TGCGCCAGCAGCACGGGGGGTAGCCCTGGGGAGACCCAGTACTTC
>TRBV10-1|-|TRBJ2-2|-
CASSESQEAGELFF
TGCGCCAGCAGTGAAAGCCAGGAGGCCGGGGAGCTGTTTTTT
>TRBV7-8|-|TRBJ1-5|-
CASSTTALRNQPQHF
TGTGCCAGCAGCACAACAGCCTTAAGGAATCAGCCCCAGCATTTT
>TRBV2|-|TRBJ1-3|-
CASSGRNSGNTIYF
TGTGCCAGCAGTGGCAGGAACTCTGGAAACACCATATATTTT
>TRBV9|-|TRBJ1-1|-
CASSVVTSGGTEAFF
TGTGCCAGCAGCGTAGTGACCTCGGGGGGCACTGAAGCTTTCTTT
>TRBV18|-|TRBJ2-5|-
CASSPRQGRETQYF
TGTGCCAGCTCACCCAGGCAGGGAAGAGAGACCCAGTACTTC
>TRBV2|-|TRBJ2-7|TRBD1
CASVDRGRTYEQYF
TGTGCCAGCGTCGACAGGGGGCGGACCTACGAGCAGTACTTC
>TRBV28|-|TRBJ1-4|-
CASSLWSSGGNEKLFF
TGTGCCAGCAGTTTATGGAGTTCGGGGGGAAATGAAAAACTGTTTTTT
>TRBV28|few|TRBJ2-7|TRBD1
CASIPGQGGYEQYF
TGTGCCAGCATTCCCGGACAGGGGGGTTACGAGCAGTACTTC